The source of this TCR beta chain is a study of CD8+CD57+ T cells in acquired aplastic anemia. Study overall: Mean DNA quantity obtained from sorted CD4+ and CD8+ cells was 3.2 ug. Healthy donor CD4+ samples were sequenced to a depth that averaged roughly 10 million reads.

There are 15 residues in the CDR3. The germline V and J ends were trimmed by 3 bases and 13 bases, with 25 bases remaining between them. The germline CDR1 and CDR2 sequences are SGHTA and FQGNSA. Researchers used genomic DNA as the template to profile TCR beta VDJ and CDR3. Via MiXCR, TCRdb re-called the reads, giving one row per CDR3 protein. The sample has about 420,000 distinct CDR3 sequences, 60% to 80% seen once. Material for sequencing was sorted CD4+, CD8+, or CD8+CD57+ T cells (not recorded which) from PBMCs. This chain uses TRBV7-2 with TRBJ2-7; no definite D call. The clonotype was recovered from a human donor in good health, serving as a control. This CDR3 is CASSFAGENYGYTYF. The CDR3 DNA is TGTGCCAGCAGCTTTGCAGGAGAGAACTATGGCTACACCTACTTC.